This T cell receptor beta chain appears in the sequencing data of a study of CD8 T cells in ankylosing spondylitis. Of note for this clonotype: Its antigen is currently unknown.

General study findings and limits: A TCR beta motif of eight or nine highly homologous variants seemed to mark ankylosing spondylitis blood. Earlier literature documents some of the motif variants in reactive arthritis synovial fluid and blood. Disease-associated clones were reportedly significantly overrepresented in matched ankylosing spondylitis synovial fluid.

This CDR3 region has 14 residues. In germline, CDR1 is LGHDT, CDR2 YNNKEL (reference sequence). V was clipped by 1 base and J by 6 bases; unmatched bases: 5. With molecular barcodes, quantitative 5'-RACE was used to make the TCR beta libraries. TCRdb reprocessed the 5' RACE reads via MiXCR and lists one record per CDR3 protein. The sample comprises approximately 290,000 distinct CDR3 sequences, 20% of which are singletons, and approximately 3.7% rests with the top ten. The TCR comes from a female donor with ankylosing spondylitis or in good health (not recorded which). J is TRBJ2-7 and V is TRBV3-1; TRBD2 agrees at 8 bases. Sequencing was carried out using blood, either unsorted or a sorted T cell fraction (not recorded which). The CDR3 DNA reads TGTGCCAGCAGCCAAGGTAGCGGGAAGTCCGAGCAGTACTTC. Encoded protein: CASSQGSGKSEQYF.